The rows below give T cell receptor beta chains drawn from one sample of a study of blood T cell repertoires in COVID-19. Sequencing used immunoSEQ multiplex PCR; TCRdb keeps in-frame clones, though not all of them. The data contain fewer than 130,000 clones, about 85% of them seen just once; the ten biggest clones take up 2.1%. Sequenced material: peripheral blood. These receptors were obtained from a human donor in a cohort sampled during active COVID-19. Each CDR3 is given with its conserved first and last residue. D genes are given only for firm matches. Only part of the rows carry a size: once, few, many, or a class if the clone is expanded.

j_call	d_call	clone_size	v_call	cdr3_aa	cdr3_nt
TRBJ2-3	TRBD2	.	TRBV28	CASSFLGQSGSDTQYF	TGTGCCAGCAGTTTTTTAGGACAAAGCGGGAGTGATACGCAGTATTTT
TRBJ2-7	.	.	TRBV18	CASSPTPPYEQYF	TGTGCCAGCTCACCGACTCCTCCCTACGAGCAGTACTTC
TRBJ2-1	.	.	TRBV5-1	CASSEGTPHNEQFF	TGCGCCAGCAGCGAAGGGACACCCCACAATGAGCAGTTCTTC
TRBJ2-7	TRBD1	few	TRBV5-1	CASSYFGTGFDNEQYF	TGCGCCAGCAGCTACTTTGGGACAGGGTTTGATAACGAGCAGTACTTC
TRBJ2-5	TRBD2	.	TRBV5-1	CASSETSGEETQYF	TGCGCCAGCAGCGAGACTAGCGGGGAAGAGACCCAGTACTTC
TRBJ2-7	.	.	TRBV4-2	CASSPREGEGEQYF	TGTGCCAGCAGCCCTCGAGAGGGGGAGGGGGAGCAGTACTTC
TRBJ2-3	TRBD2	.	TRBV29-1	CSGQTSGGEVDTQYF	TGCAGCGGCCAGACTAGCGGGGGGGAAGTAGATACGCAGTATTTT
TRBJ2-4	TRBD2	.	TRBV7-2	CASSSPPGGPRNIQYF	TGTGCCAGCAGCTCCCCCCCGGGGGGGCCAAGGAACATTCAGTACTTC
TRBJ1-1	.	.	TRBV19	CATRGQPNTEAFF	TGTGCCACCCGAGGACAGCCGAACACTGAAGCTTTCTTT
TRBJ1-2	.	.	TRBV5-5	CASSGDGGGYTF	TGTGCCAGCAGCGGGGACGGGGGTGGCTACACCTTC
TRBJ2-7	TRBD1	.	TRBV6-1	CASSEAWTGLSREQYF	TGTGCCAGCAGTGAAGCTTGGACAGGGCTGAGTAGGGAGCAGTACTTC
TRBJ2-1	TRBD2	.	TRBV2	CASTERTSGSNEQFF	TGTGCCAGCACTGAAAGGACTAGCGGGAGCAACGAGCAGTTCTTC
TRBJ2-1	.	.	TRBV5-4	CASSLRTGLYNEQFF	TGTGCCAGCAGCTTGCGTACAGGGTTATACAATGAGCAGTTCTTC
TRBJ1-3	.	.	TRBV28	CASRLNRARFSGNTIYF	TGTGCCAGCAGACTAAACAGGGCGCGTTTCTCTGGAAACACCATATATTTT
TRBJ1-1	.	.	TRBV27	CASSFDSLNTEAFF	TGTGCCAGCAGTTTCGACAGCTTGAACACTGAAGCTTTCTTT
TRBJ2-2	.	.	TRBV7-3	CASSVSQDTGELFF	TGTGCCAGTAGTGTCAGCCAGGACACCGGGGAGCTGTTTTTT
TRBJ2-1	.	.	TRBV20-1	CSAGINNEQFF	TGCAGTGCTGGCATTAACAATGAGCAGTTCTTC
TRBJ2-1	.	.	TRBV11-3	CASSLQTTDEQFF	TGTGCCAGCAGCTTACAAACCACGGATGAGCAGTTCTTC
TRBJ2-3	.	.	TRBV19	CASSMWVAAEVGDTQYF	TGTGCCAGTAGTATGTGGGTAGCGGCTGAAGTGGGAGATACGCAGTATTTT
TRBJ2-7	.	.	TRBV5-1	CASSLDRYEQYF	TGCGCCAGCAGCTTAGACAGATACGAGCAGTACTTC
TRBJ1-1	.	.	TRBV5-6	CASRWGDMNTEAFF	TGTGCCAGCAGGTGGGGAGACATGAACACTGAAGCTTTCTTT
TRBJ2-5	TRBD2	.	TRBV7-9	CASSLSGTSFETQYF	TGTGCCAGCAGCTTATCTGGGACTAGTTTTGAGACCCAGTACTTC
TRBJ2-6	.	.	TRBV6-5	CASTSSGANVLTF	TGTGCCAGCACCTCTTCTGGGGCCAACGTCCTGACTTTC
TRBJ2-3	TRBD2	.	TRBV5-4	CASSRYLAGDGGTDTQYF	TGTGCCAGCAGCCGGTACCTAGCGGGAGACGGGGGCACAGATACGCAGTATTTT
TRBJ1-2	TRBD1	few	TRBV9	CASSKQGINYGYTF	TGTGCCAGCAGCAAACAGGGGATCAACTATGGCTACACCTTC
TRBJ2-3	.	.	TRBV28	CASTGTHSTDTQYF	TGTGCCAGCACCGGGACACATAGCACAGATACGCAGTATTTT
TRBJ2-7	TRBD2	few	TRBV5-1	CASSPGTTPSFEQYF	TGCGCCAGCAGCCCCGGGACTACTCCCTCTTTCGAGCAGTACTTC
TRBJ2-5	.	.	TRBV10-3	CAISEGGAGQETQYF	TGTGCCATCAGTGAGGGGGGGGCGGGCCAAGAGACCCAGTACTTC
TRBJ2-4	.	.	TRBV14	CASSLPGGKNIQYF	TGTGCCAGCAGCCTCCCAGGGGGGAAAAACATTCAGTACTTC
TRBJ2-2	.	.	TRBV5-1	CASSLLYGGNGELFF	TGCGCCAGCAGCTTGCTATACGGGGGTAACGGGGAGCTGTTTTTT
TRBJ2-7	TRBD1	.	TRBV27	CASSSLGTGMVEQYF	TGTGCCAGCAGTTCATTGGGGACAGGGATGGTCGAGCAGTACTTC
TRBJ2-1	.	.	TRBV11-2	CASSTIRASALSEQFF	TGTGCCAGCAGCACCATTCGGGCTAGCGCACTCAGTGAGCAGTTCTTC
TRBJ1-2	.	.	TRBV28	CASSFEGPYGYTF	TGTGCCAGCAGTTTTGAGGGTCCCTATGGCTACACCTTC
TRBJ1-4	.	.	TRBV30	CAWSVQFEKLFF	TGTGCCTGGAGCGTACAGTTCGAAAAACTGTTTTTT
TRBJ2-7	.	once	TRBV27	CASSTRRSGEQYF	TGTGCCAGCAGCACCCGGAGGAGTGGAGAGCAGTACTTC
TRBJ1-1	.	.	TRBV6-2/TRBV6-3	CASSFQLRGTEAFF	TGTGCCAGCAGTTTCCAACTAAGGGGCACTGAAGCTTTCTTT
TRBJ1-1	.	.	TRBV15	CATSTHQATEAFF	TGTGCCACCAGCACACATCAGGCCACTGAAGCTTTCTTT
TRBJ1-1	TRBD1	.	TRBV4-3	CASRQNRGRTEAFF	TGCGCCAGCAGACAGAACAGGGGGAGGACTGAAGCTTTCTTT
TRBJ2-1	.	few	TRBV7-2	CASSEHRGLVYNEQFF	TGTGCCAGCAGCGAACATCGGGGTTTGGTTTACAATGAGCAGTTCTTC
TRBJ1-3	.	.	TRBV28	CASSPPGVSGTSIYF	TGTGCCAGCAGCCCCCCCGGGGTTTCGGGTACGTCCATATATTTT
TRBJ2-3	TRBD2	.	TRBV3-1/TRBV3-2	CGASRSGRPDTQYF	TGTGGGGCTTCGAGGAGCGGGAGACCAGATACGCAGTATTTT
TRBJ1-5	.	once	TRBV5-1	CASSLESGPDQPQHF	TGCGCCAGCAGCTTGGAGTCAGGCCCAGATCAGCCCCAGCATTTT
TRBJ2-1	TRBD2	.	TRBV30	CAWGKTSGIGEQFF	TGTGCCTGGGGGAAGACTAGCGGTATTGGAGAGCAGTTCTTC
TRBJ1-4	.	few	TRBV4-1	CASSSTGLDEKLFF	TGCGCCAGCAGCTCAACAGGGCTGGATGAAAAACTGTTTTTT
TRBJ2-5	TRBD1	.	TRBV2	CASSGPHRGFGETQYF	TGTGCCAGCAGTGGCCCTCACAGGGGGTTTGGGGAGACCCAGTACTTC
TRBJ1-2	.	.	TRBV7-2	CASSGGLGDGYTF	TGTGCCAGCAGCGGGGGCCTAGGGGATGGCTACACCTTC
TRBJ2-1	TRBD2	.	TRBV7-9	CASSQPLAGGREQFF	TGTGCCAGCAGCCAGCCCCTAGCGGGAGGTCGTGAGCAGTTCTTC
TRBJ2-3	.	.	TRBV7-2	CASSLALATDTQYF	TGTGCCAGCAGCTTAGCGTTGGCAACAGATACGCAGTATTTT
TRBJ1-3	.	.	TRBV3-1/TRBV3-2	CASSQAGHGNTIYF	TGTGCCAGCAGCCAAGCAGGTCATGGAAACACCATATATTTT
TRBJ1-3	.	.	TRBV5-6	CASSLGGYSGNTIYF	TGTGCCAGCAGCTTGGGAGGGTACTCTGGAAACACCATATATTTT
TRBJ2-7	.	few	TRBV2	CASSRQDTTRYF	TGTGCCAGCAGTCGACAGGACACCACCCGGTACTTC
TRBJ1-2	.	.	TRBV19	CASSIRGKESGYTF	TGTGCCAGTAGTATTCGAGGAAAGGAGAGTGGCTACACCTTC
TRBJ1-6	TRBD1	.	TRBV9	CASSSTTGISPLHF	TGTGCCAGCAGCTCCACGACAGGGATCTCACCCCTCCACTTT
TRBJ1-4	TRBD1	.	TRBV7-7	CASSSDRVGEKLFF	TGTGCTAGCAGCTCGGACAGGGTCGGAGAAAAACTGTTTTTT
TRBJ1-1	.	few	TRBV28	CASSLLSGGMNTEAFF	TGTGCCAGCAGTTTGCTTTCCGGGGGTATGAACACTGAAGCTTTCTTT
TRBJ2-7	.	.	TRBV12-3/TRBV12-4	CASSSENEQYF	TGTGCCAGCAGTTCGGAGAACGAGCAGTACTTC
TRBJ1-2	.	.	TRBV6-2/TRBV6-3	CASSPARGANYGYTF	TGTGCCAGCAGTCCCGCCCGGGGAGCTAACTATGGCTACACCTTC
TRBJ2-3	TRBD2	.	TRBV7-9	CASSKEAGGASTQYF	TGTGCCAGCAGCAAAGAGGCCGGGGGGGCCAGTACGCAGTATTTT
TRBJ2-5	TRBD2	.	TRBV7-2	CASSFQRGEGETQYF	TGTGCCAGCAGCTTCCAGCGGGGGGAAGGTGAGACCCAGTACTTC